There are a few counts of the clone carrying this T cell receptor beta chain. The sample belongs to a study of early T cells in non-severe SARS-CoV-2 infection. CDR1 is SGHAT and CDR2 is FQNNGV in the germline V gene. The CDR3 has 15 amino acids. Trimming stripped 5 bases from V and 4 bases from J, with 18 bases between. Researchers tagged individual cDNA molecules with unique molecular identifiers. TCRdb re-called the 5' RACE reads with MiXCR, one entry per CDR3 protein. The sample holds about 71,000 distinct CDR3 sequences, roughly an eighth seen once. The sequence came from an adult who was a healthcare worker with PCR-confirmed SARS-CoV-2 infection or an uninfected control (not recorded which). The chain uses TRBV11-2 and TRBJ2-7; a possible D gene is TRBD1 (6 bases). The sample here was whole blood, taken at baseline. The CDR3 spells CASSLQQGLQYEQYF. The CDR3, as DNA: TGTGCCAGCAGCCTACAACAGGGTCTACAATACGAGCAGTACTTC. Combining the CDR3 with reference TRBV11-2 and TRBJ2-7 gives the whole variable domain EAGVAQSPRYKIIEKRQSVAFWCNPISGHATLYWYQQILGQGPKLLIQFQNNGVVDDSQLPKDRFSAERLKGVDSTLKIQPAKLEDSAVYLCASSLQQGLQYEQYFGPGTRLTVT.